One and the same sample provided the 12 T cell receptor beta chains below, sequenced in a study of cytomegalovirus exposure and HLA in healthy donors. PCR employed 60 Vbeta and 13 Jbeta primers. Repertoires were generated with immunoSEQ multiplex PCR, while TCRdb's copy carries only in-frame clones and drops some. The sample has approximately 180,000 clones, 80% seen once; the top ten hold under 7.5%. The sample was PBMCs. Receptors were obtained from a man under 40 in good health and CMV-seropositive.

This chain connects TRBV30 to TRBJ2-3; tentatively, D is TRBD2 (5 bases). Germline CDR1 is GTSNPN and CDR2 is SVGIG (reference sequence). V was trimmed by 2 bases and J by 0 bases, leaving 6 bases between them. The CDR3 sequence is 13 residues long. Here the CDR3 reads CAWSTGSTDTQYF. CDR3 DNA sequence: TGTGCCTGGAGTACGGGGAGCACAGATACGCAGTATTTT.

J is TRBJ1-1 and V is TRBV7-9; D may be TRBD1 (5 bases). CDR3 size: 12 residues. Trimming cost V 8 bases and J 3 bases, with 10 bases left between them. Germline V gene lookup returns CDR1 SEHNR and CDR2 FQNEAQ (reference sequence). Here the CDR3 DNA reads TGTGCCAGCCTAGACAGAGACACTGAAGCTTTCTTT. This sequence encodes CASLDRDTEAFF.

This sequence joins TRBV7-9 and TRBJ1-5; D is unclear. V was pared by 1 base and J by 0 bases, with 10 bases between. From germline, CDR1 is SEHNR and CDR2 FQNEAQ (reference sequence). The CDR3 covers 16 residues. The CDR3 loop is CASSLDSGYSNQPQHF. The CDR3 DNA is TGTGCCAGCAGCTTAGACAGTGGCTATAGCAATCAGCCCCAGCATTTT.

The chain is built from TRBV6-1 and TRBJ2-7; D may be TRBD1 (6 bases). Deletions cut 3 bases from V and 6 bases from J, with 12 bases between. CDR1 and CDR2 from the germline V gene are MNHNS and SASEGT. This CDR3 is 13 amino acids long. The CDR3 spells CASSELGAREQYF. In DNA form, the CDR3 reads TGTGCCAGCAGTGAGTTGGGGGCGCGCGAGCAGTACTTC.

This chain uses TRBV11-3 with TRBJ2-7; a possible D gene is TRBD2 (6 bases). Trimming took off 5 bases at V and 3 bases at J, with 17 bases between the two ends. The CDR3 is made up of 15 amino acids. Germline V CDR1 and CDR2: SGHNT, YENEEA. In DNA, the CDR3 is TGTGCCAGCAGCGAATACGATAGCGGACTCTACGAGCAGTACTTC. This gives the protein CASSEYDSGLYEQYF.

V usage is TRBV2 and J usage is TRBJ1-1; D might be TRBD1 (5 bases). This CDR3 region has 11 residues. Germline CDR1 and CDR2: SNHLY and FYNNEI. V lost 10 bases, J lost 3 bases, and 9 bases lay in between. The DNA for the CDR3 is TGTGCCAACACAGGAGACACTGAAGCTTTCTTT. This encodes CANTGDTEAFF.

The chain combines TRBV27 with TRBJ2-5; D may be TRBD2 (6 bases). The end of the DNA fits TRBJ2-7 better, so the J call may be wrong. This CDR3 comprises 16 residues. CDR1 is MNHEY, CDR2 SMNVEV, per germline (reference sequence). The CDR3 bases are TGTGCCAGCACCGCGAGTACGGGAGAAGCCCCCTACGAGCAGTACTTC. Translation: CASTASTGEAPYEQYF.

CDR3 nucleotides: TGTGCCAGCAGCAGGACAGGGGAGAGGAACACTGAAGCTTTCTTT. It yields the protein CASSRTGERNTEAFF. This chain uses TRBV9 with TRBJ1-1, with 9 bases lining up with TRBD1. The germline V gene encodes CDR1 SGDLS and CDR2 YYNGEE. Trimming took 4 bases from V and 1 from J; bases not matched to a gene: 5. The CDR3 contains 15 residues.

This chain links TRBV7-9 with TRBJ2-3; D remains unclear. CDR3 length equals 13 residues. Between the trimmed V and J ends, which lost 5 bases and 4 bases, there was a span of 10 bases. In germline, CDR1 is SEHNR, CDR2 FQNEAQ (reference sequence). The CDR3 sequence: CASSERIADTQYF. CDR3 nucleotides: TGTGCCAGCAGCGAGCGTATTGCAGATACGCAGTATTTT.

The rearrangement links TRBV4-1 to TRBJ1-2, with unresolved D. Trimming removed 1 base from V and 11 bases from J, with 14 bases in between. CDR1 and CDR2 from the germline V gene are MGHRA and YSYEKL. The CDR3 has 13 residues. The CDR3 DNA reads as TGCGCCAGCAGCCAAGTCGGGGAGGCTCGGTACACCTTC. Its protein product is CASSQVGEARYTF.

The CDR3 DNA sequence: TGTGCCAGCGGAGGATTCTACGAGCAGTACTTC. This encodes CASGGFYEQYF. V and J are TRBV6-1 and TRBJ2-7, with a weak D call TRBD2 (5 bases). Germline V lookup: CDR1 MNHNS, CDR2 SASEGT. Trimming stripped 8 bases from V and 3 bases from J, with 8 bases between. The CDR3 covers 11 residues.

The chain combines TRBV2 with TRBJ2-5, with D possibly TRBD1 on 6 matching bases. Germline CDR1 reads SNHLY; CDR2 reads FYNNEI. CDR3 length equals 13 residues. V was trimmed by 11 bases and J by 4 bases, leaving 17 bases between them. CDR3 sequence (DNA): TGTGCCTCAGCAAGCGGACAGACAGAGACCCAGTACTTC. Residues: CASASGQTETQYF.